Only one count was recorded for the clone carrying this T cell receptor (beta chain). What it binds is not known. The entry originates in a study of cytomegalovirus exposure and HLA in healthy donors. Study-wide points: In the 95 to 150 validation repertoires, approximately 94% of cluster scores exceeded 0, per a later analysis. Investigators reported under 200 TCR beta chains as tied to cytomegalovirus.

TCRdb's copy holds only in-frame clones and misses some; the assay was immunoSEQ multiplex PCR. The repertoire includes 100,000 to 150,000 clones, around nine tenths of them detected once, and approximately 1.3% sits in the top ten. The germline V and J ends were trimmed by 0 bases and 0 bases, with 6 bases remaining between them. This CDR3 has 14 amino acids. CDR1 is SGHRS and CDR2 is YFSETQ in the germline V gene. The chain employs TRBV5-1 and TRBJ1-2, with D unresolved. This TCR was sampled from a man aged 30 to 39 in good health and CMV-seronegative. The sample comprised PBMCs. For the CDR3, the DNA is TGCGCCAGCAGCTTGGATTCTGCTAACTATGGCTACACCTTC. It codes for CASSLDSANYGYTF.